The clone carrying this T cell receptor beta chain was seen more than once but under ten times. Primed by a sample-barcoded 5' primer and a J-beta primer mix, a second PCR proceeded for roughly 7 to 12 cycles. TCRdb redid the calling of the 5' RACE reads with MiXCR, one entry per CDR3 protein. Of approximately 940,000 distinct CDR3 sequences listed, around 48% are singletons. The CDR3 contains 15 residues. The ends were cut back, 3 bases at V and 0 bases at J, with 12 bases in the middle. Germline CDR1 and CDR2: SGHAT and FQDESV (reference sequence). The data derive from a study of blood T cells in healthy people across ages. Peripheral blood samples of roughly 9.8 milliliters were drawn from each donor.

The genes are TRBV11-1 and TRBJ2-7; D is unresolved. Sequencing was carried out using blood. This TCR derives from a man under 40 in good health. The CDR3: CASSLAAKSSYEQYF. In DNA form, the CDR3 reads TGTGCCAGCAGCTTGGCAGCAAAAAGCTCCTACGAGCAGTACTTC. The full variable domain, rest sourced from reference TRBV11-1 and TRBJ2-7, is EAEVAQSPRYKITEKSQAVAFWCDPISGHATLYWYRQILGQGPELLVQFQDESVVDDSQLPKDRFSAERLKGVDSTLKIQPAELGDSAMYLCASSLAAKSSYEQYFGPGTRLTVT.